This T cell receptor (beta chain) was recorded in a study of cytomegalovirus exposure and HLA in healthy donors. For the study at large: The study placed about 86% of its 398 genotyped donors in the Caucasian-associated ancestry cluster.

Remarks on this clone: The antigen is undetermined.

Amplification used 60 Vbeta primers and 13 Jbeta primers. Assay: immunoSEQ multiplex PCR; the TCRdb copy retains only in-frame clones and omits some. The table lists some 84,000 clones, around 80% of them singletons. Germline trimming cut 10 bases from V and 6 bases from J; bases unmatched to any gene: 9. The CDR3 is 14 residues long. Germline loops: CDR1 SNHLY, CDR2 FYNNEI. Broader study findings: A later analysis found common viral pathogens apparently linked to several of the most significant clusters. A reported reduction in N-insertions relative to the roughly 640-donor mean was seen in an Asian-associated ancestry cluster in a later analysis. The records held CMV serostatus as the only immune exposure information.

This chain links TRBV2 with TRBJ2-2; 9 bases align to TRBD2. Material: PBMCs. This sequence originates from a male donor in good health and CMV-seropositive. CDR3 in amino acids: CATGRREGAGELFF. CDR3 in DNA: TGTGCCACGGGAAGGCGGGAGGGGGCCGGGGAGCTGTTTTTT.